This T cell receptor beta chain originates from a study of blood T cell repertoires in COVID-19. Overall study context: The United States, Italy and Spain provided the acute and convalescent COVID-19 samples. PBMCs, B-cell-depleted T cells, or T cells provided the cDNA or gDNA that made up the material.

Trimming took 11 bases from V and 5 from J, leaving 14 bases between them. Germline lookup yields CDR1 MNHEY and CDR2 SVGAGI. This CDR3 has 12 residues. In the original processing: Scientists estimated how many nucleated cells there were by amplifying reference gene primers. Generated by immunoSEQ multiplex PCR, the TCRdb table keeps only in-frame clones and is missing some. V and J calls plus clone size are reproduced from that table; the DNA served to infer D and trimming. The data contain some 160,000 clones, around 80% of them singletons. The clonotype originates from a man aged 65 to 85 with active or convalescent COVID-19. The chain carries TRBV6-5 and TRBJ2-3; maybe TRBD1 (6 bases). Sequencing input: peripheral blood. This chain's CDR3 is CALAQQGDTQYF. CDR3 DNA: TGTGCCCTCGCTCAACAGGGAGATACGCAGTATTTT.